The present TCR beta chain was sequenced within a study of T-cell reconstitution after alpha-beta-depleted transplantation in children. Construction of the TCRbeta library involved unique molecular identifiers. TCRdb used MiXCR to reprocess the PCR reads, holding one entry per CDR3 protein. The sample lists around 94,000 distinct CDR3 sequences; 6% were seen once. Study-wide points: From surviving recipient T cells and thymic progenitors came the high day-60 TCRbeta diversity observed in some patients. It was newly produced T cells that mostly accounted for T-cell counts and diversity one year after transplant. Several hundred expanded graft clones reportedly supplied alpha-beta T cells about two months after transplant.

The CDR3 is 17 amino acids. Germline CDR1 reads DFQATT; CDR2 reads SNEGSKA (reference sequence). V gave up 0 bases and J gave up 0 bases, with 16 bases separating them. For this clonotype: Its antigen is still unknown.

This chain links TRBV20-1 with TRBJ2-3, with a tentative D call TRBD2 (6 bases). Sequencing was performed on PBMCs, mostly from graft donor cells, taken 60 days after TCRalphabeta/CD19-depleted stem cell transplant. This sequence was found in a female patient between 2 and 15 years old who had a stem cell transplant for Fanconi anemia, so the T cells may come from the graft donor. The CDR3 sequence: CSARDARGLPSTDTQYF. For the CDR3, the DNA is TGCAGTGCTAGAGATGCCCGGGGACTGCCTAGCACAGATACGCAGTATTTT.